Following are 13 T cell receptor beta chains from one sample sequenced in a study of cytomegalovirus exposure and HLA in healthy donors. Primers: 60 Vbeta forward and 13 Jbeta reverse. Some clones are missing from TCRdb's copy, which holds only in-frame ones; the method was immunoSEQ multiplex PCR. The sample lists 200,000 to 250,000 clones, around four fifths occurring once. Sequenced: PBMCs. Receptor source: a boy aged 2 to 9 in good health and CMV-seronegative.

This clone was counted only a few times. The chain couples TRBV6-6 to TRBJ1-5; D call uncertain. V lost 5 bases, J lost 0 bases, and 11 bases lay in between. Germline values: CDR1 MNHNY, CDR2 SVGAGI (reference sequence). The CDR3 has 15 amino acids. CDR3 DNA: TGTGCCAGCAGTCTAACAGAGTATAGCAATCAGCCCCAGCATTTT. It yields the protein CASSLTEYSNQPQHF.

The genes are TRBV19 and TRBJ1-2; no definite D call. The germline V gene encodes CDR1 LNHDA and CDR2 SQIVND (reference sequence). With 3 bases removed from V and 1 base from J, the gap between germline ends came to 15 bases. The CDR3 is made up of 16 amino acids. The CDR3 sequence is CASSITGRTINYGYTF. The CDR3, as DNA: TGTGCCAGTAGTATTACTGGACGGACTATTAACTATGGCTACACCTTC.

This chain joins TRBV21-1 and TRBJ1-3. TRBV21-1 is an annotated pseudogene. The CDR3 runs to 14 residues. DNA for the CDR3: TGTGCCAGCGTCGGGGGGCGTCCTGGAAACACCATATATTTT. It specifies CASVGGRPGNTIYF.

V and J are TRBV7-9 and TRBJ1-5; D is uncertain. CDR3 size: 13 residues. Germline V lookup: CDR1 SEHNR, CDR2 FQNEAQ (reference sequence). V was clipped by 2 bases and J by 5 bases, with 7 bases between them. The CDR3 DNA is TGTGCCAGCAGCTTAAGCGGGGATCAGCCCCAGCATTTT. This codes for CASSLSGDQPQHF.

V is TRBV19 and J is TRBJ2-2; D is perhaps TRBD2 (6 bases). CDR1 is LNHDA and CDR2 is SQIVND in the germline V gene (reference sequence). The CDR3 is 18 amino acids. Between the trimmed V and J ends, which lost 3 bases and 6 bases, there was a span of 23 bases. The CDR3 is CASSISSGAQVVSGELFF. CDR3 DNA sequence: TGTGCCAGTAGTATTTCTTCGGGAGCCCAGGTGGTGTCCGGGGAGCTGTTTTTT.

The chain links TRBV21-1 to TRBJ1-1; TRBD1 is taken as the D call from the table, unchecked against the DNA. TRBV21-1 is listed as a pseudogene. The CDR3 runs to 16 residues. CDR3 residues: CASSKGTPIPNTEAFF. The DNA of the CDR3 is TGTGCCAGCAGCAAAGGGACACCGATACCAAACACTGAAGCTTTCTTT.

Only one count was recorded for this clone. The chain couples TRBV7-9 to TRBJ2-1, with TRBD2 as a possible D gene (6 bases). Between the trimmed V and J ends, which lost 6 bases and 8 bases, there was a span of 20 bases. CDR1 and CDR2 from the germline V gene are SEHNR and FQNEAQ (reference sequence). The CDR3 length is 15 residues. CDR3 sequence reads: CASSPGAGIIDEQFF. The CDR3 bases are TGTGCCAGCAGTCCTGGGGCGGGAATTATCGATGAGCAGTTCTTC.

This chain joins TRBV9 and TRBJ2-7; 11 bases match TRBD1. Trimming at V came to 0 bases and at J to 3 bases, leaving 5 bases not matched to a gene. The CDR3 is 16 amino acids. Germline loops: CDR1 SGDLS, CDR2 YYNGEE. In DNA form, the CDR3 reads TGTGCCAGCAGCGTAGGAGAGGGACAGGGGGGCTACGAGCAGTACTTC. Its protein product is CASSVGEGQGGYEQYF.

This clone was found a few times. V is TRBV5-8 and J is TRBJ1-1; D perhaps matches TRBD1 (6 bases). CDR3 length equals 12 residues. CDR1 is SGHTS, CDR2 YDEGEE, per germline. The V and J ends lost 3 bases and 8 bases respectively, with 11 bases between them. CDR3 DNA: TGTGCCAGCAGCTCAGGACAGTGGGAAGCTTTCTTT. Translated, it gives CASSSGQWEAFF.

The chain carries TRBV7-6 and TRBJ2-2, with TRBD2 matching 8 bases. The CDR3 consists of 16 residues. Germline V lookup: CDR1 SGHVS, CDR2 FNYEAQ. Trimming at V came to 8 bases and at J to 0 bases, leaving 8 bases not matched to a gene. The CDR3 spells CASLTSSGPNTGELFF. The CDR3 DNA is TGTGCCAGCTTAACCTCTAGCGGGCCGAACACCGGGGAGCTGTTTTTT.

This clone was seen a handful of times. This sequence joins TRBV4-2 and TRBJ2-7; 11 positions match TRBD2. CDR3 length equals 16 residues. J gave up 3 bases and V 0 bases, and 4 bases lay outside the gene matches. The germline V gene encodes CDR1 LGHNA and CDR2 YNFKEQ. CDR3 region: CASSQDWTSGYYEQYF. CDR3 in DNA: TGTGCCAGCAGCCAAGACTGGACTAGCGGGTACTACGAGCAGTACTTC.

This chain's CDR3 is CASSFGRGETQYF. DNA for the CDR3: TGTGCCAGCAGCTTTGGGAGAGGGGAGACCCAGTACTTC. The chain employs TRBV7-9 and TRBJ2-5; a possible D gene is TRBD2 (5 bases). Trimming removed 3 bases from V and 5 bases from J, with 10 bases in between. The CDR3 sequence is 13 residues long. Germline CDR1 SEHNR, CDR2 FQNEAQ (reference sequence). The full variable domain, with the rest looked up from reference TRBV7-9 and TRBJ2-5, is DTGVSQNPRHKITKRGQNVTFRCDPISEHNRLYWYRQTLGQGPEFLTYFQNEAQLEKSRLLSDRFSAERPKGSFSTLEIQRTEQGDSAMYLCASSFGRGETQYFGPGTRLLVL.

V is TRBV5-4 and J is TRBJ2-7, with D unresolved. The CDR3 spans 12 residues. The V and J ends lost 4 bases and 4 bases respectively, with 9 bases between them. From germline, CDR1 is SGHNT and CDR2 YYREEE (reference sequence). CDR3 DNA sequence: TGTGCCAGCAGCCGCGACGGGTACGAGCAGTACTTC. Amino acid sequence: CASSRDGYEQYF.